This TCR beta chain is from a study of blood T cells in healthy people across ages. Study conclusions and caveats: It was found that TCR beta diversity correlated strongly with the percentage of naive T cells.

In regard to this clonotype: The target antigen is unknown.

Through a sample-barcoded 5' primer and a J-beta primer mix, a second PCR was run for about 6 to 11 cycles. Carrying 12 random nucleotides, a template-switch adaptor labeled each individual cDNA molecule. One entry per CDR3 protein, called by TCRdb with MiXCR from the 5' RACE reads. This table has around 970,000 distinct CDR3 sequences, around 54% appearing once. J lost 11 bases, V lost 1 base, and 14 bases had no gene match. The CDR3 loop spans 15 amino acids. Looked up from germline, CDR1 is SGHKS and CDR2 is YYEKEE (reference sequence). The sample consisted of blood. This TCR was sampled from an older woman in good health. The chain combines TRBV5-5 with TRBJ2-5; 7 bases match TRBD2. Here the CDR3 reads CASSLWLAATWEQYF. In DNA form, the CDR3 reads TGTGCCAGCAGCTTGTGGCTAGCGGCGACTTGGGAGCAGTACTTC.